These 18 T cell receptor beta chains were all obtained from the same sample, sequenced in a study of vaccination and CD4 T cells after COVID-19. One entry per CDR3 protein, called by TCRdb with MiXCR from the PCR reads. The data hold just under 20,000 distinct CDR3 sequences, with around three fifths observed a single time. This sample comprised CD4+ T cells from blood, obtained after SARS-CoV-2 vaccination. These receptors came from a human donor who had recovered from COVID-19.

This clonotype was counted a single time. The chain has TRBV12-3 or TRBV12-4 and TRBJ1-5, with a possible D match to TRBD1 (6 bases). The V end lost 6 bases, the J end lost 3 bases, and 27 bases lay between the germline ends. The CDR3 runs to 19 residues. The CDR3 sequence is CASSLKGLRGRQVNQPQHF. CDR3 sequence (DNA): TGTGCCAGCAGCCTCAAGGGCCTCAGAGGGAGACAGGTCAATCAGCCCCAGCATTTT.

V is TRBV6-1 and J is TRBJ2-3; tentatively, D is TRBD2 (7 bases). CDR3 size: 15 residues. Trimming took 5 bases from V and 0 from J, leaving 12 bases between them. The germline CDR1 and CDR2 sequences are MNHNS and SASEGT. The DNA of the CDR3 is TGTGCCAGCAGTCGCCCGGGGGGCAGCACAGATACGCAGTATTTT. Its translation: CASSRPGGSTDTQYF.

In this sample, this clonotype turned up once. The chain uses TRBV19 and TRBJ2-3; 10 nucleotides align to TRBD2. The CDR3 is made up of 15 amino acids. CDR1 is LNHDA and CDR2 is SQIVND in the germline V gene (reference sequence). V shed 5 bases and J 6 bases; nucleotides not matched to a gene: 8. The CDR3 loop reads CASSSLAGVEDTQYF. CDR3 nucleotide sequence: TGTGCCAGTAGTTCCCTAGCGGGAGTTGAGGATACGCAGTATTTT.

This clonotype occurred a few times. V is TRBV6-5 and J is TRBJ2-2, with no clear D. Germline V CDR1 and CDR2: MNHEY, SVGAGI. V dropped 2 bases and J dropped 6 bases, with 13 bases sitting between them. This CDR3 region has 15 residues. The CDR3 loop reads CASSYISTSSGELFF. The CDR3 region has the DNA TGTGCCAGCAGTTACATATCGACGAGCTCCGGGGAGCTGTTTTTT.

Turning to this clonotype: The junction does not match germline at one end; this may be a read error. The J gene is TRBJ1-1, the V gene TRBV9; D unclear. Germline V lookup: CDR1 SGDLS, CDR2 YYNGEE. The CDR3 has 13 amino acids. The CDR3 here is CAGSATADTEAFF. CDR3 DNA: TGTGCCGGCAGCGCCACGGCGGACACTGAAGCTTTCTTT.

This chain links TRBV7-9 with TRBJ2-5; D unresolved. V was clipped by 1 base and J by 6 bases, with 12 bases between them. This CDR3 is 14 amino acids long. Germline V gene data show CDR1 as SEHNR and CDR2 as FQNEAQ (reference sequence). CDR3 DNA: TGTGCCAGCAGCTTAGGGGTACCAGGCAAGACCCAGTACTTC. Residues: CASSLGVPGKTQYF.

V and J are TRBV2 and TRBJ2-5; D is undetermined. The CDR3 has 13 amino acids. Trimming left V 5 bases short and J 3 bases short, with 10 bases between. Germline assignment: CDR1 SNHLY and CDR2 FYNNEI. The CDR3 coding sequence is TGTGCCAGCAGTTACAGCGAAAAAGAGACCCAGTACTTC. Translated: CASSYSEKETQYF.

This sequence joins TRBV7-3 and TRBJ2-3; the D gene is possibly TRBD2 (6 bases). Germline V gene sequence: CDR1 SGHTA, CDR2 FQGTGA. V was clipped by 2 bases and J by 0 bases, with 15 bases between them. This CDR3 comprises 17 residues. CDR3 region: CASSLEVAGTSTDTQYF. DNA for the CDR3: TGTGCCAGCAGCTTAGAGGTGGCAGGGACTAGCACAGATACGCAGTATTTT.

The V call is TRBV10-3, the J call TRBJ2-3, with TRBD2 matching over 13 bases. Germline V gives CDR1 ENHRY, CDR2 SYGVKD. V lost 5 bases to trimming and J lost 6 bases; unmatched junction nucleotides: 8. The CDR3 has 16 amino acids. CDR3: CAISKTSGRKADTQYF. CDR3 DNA: TGTGCCATCAGTAAGACTAGCGGGAGGAAAGCGGATACGCAGTATTTT.

This chain links TRBV24-1 with TRBJ2-7, with D hard to call. The CDR3 is 13 amino acids. Between the trimmed V and J ends, which lost 5 bases and 5 bases, there was a span of 12 bases. CDR1 and CDR2 (germline): KGHDR, SFDVKD. DNA of the CDR3: TGTGCCACCAGTGGGGTGTTAGGCGACGAGCAGTACTTC. This translates into CATSGVLGDEQYF.

J is TRBJ1-2 and V is TRBV20-1, with a weak D call TRBD1 (5 bases). V was clipped by 8 bases and J by 4 bases, with 14 bases between them. The CDR3 sequence is 12 residues long. Germline lookup yields CDR1 DFQATT and CDR2 SNEGSKA (reference sequence). CDR3 protein: CSSPRGLYGYTF. In DNA form, the CDR3 reads TGCAGTTCTCCGAGGGGACTCTATGGCTACACCTTC.

The chain combines TRBV10-3 with TRBJ2-5; 9 nucleotides match TRBD1. Per the germline V gene, CDR1 is ENHRY and CDR2 is SYGVKD. The CDR3 is 16 amino acids. Germline trimming cut 4 bases from V and 3 bases from J; bases unmatched to any gene: 9. This CDR3 reads CAISAGTGLSEETQYF. In nucleotides, the CDR3 is TGTGCCATCAGTGCAGGGACAGGGTTGTCCGAAGAGACCCAGTACTTC.

This chain links TRBV12-3 or TRBV12-4 with TRBJ2-7; 8 bases align to TRBD2. CDR3 size: 12 residues. With 4 bases clipped from V and 7 bases from J, the junction kept 3 bases outside the gene matches. The CDR3 sequence is CASSSIAGEQYF. CDR3 in DNA: TGTGCCAGCAGTTCAATAGCGGGAGAGCAGTACTTC.

This chain links TRBV2 with TRBJ2-3; 11 positions match TRBD2. Germline-derived CDR1 and CDR2 are SNHLY and FYNNEI. Trimming took 3 bases from V and 2 from J; bases not matched to a gene: 7. This CDR3 is built from 17 residues. In DNA, the CDR3 is TGTGCCAGCAGTGATTTTAGCGGGGGGGCCTACACAGATACGCAGTATTTT. It codes for CASSDFSGGAYTDTQYF.

V and J are TRBV15 and TRBJ1-2; D gene ambiguous. The CDR3 totals 13 residues. Germline V gene lookup returns CDR1 LNHNV and CDR2 YYDKDF (reference sequence). V was cut by 3 bases and J by 2 bases, with 7 bases left in between. The CDR3 nucleotides read TGTGCCACCAGCAGGGTAGGGAACTATGGCTACACCTTC. Amino acid sequence: CATSRVGNYGYTF.

The chain employs TRBV20-1 and TRBJ2-5; 9 bases are shared with TRBD1. The CDR3 has 15 residues. CDR1 and CDR2 (germline): DFQATT, SNEGSKA (reference sequence). V was clipped by 5 bases and J by 4 bases; unmatched bases: 11. This CDR3 reads CSAATGQGLGETQYF. The CDR3 nucleotides read TGCAGTGCTGCGACTGGACAGGGGTTAGGAGAGACCCAGTACTTC.

The chain couples TRBV19 to TRBJ2-2; no clear D gene. V was shortened by 10 bases and J by 2 bases, with 5 bases between the two germline ends. CDR1 and CDR2 from the germline V gene are LNHDA and SQIVND (reference sequence). The CDR3 spans 11 residues. The CDR3 spells CATYNTGELFF. CDR3 bases: TGTGCCACCTACAACACCGGGGAGCTGTTTTTT. The variable domain in full, with the rest retrieved from reference TRBV19 and TRBJ2-2, is DGGITQSPKYLFRKEGQNVTLSCEQNLNHDAMYWYRQDPGQGLRLIYYSQIVNDFQKGDIAEGYSVSREKKESFPLTVTSAQKNPTAFYLCATYNTGELFFGEGSRLTVL.

The chain employs TRBV6-2 or TRBV6-3 and TRBJ2-3; 9 bases agree with TRBD2. V was pared by 0 bases and J by 4 bases, with 14 bases of the junction left unmatched. Germline values: CDR1 MNHEY, CDR2 SVGEGT. The CDR3 has 19 amino acids. The CDR3 loop is CASSYSTVGLAGKSDTQYF. The CDR3 coding sequence is TGTGCCAGCAGTTACTCGACCGTTGGGCTAGCGGGGAAGTCAGATACGCAGTATTTT.